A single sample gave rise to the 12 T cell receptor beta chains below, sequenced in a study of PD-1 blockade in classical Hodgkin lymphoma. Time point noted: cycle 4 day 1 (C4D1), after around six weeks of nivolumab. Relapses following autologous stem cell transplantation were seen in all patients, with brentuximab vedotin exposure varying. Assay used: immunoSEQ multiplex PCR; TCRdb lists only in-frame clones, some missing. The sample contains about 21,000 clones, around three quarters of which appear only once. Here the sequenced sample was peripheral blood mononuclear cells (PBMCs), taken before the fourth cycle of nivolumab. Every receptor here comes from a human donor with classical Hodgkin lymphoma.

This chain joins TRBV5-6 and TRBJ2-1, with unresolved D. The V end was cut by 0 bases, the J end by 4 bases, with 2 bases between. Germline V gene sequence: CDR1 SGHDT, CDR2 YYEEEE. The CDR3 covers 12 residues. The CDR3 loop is CASSLEYNEQFF. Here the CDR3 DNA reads TGTGCCAGCAGCTTGGAGTACAATGAGCAGTTCTTC.

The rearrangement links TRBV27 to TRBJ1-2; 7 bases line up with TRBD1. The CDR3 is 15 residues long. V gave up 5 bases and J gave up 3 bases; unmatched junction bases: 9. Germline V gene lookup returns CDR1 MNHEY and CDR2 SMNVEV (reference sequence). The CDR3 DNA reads TGTGCCAGCAGTGCCCAGACAGGGACACACTATGGCTACACCTTC. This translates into CASSAQTGTHYGYTF.

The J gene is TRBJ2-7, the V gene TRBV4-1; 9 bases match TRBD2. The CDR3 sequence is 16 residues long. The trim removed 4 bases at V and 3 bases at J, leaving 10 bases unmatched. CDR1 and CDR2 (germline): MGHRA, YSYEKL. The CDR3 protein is CASSLTLAGMNYEQYF. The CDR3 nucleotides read TGCGCCAGCAGCCTAACTCTAGCGGGGATGAACTACGAGCAGTACTTC.

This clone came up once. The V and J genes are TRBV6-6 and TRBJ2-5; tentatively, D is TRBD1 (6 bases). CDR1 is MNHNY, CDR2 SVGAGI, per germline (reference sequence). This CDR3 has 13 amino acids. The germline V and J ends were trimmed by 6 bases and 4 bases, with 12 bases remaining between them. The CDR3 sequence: CASSLSGAETQYF. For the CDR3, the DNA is TGTGCCAGCAGCCTCTCAGGGGCAGAGACCCAGTACTTC.

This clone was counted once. Here the CDR3 reads CASRLLSSGNTIYF. The CDR3, as DNA: TGTGCCAGTAGGTTGCTGAGCTCTGGAAACACCATATATTTT. V is TRBV19 and J is TRBJ1-3; D unresolved. The germline CDR1 and CDR2 sequences are LNHDA and SQIVND (reference sequence). Trimming stripped 6 bases from V and 0 bases from J, with 9 bases between. CDR3 length: 14 residues.

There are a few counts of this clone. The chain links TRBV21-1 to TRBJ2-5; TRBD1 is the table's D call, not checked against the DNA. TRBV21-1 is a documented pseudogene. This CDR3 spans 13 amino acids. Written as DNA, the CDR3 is TGTGCCAGCAGCAAGCCAGGGGAAGAGACCCAGTACTTC. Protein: CASSKPGEETQYF.

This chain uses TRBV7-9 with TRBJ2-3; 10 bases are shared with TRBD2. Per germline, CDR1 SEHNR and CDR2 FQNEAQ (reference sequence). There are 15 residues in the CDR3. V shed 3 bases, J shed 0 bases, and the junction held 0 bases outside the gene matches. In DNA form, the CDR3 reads TGTGCCAGCAGCTTGACTAGCGGGAGCACAGATACGCAGTATTTT. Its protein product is CASSLTSGSTDTQYF.

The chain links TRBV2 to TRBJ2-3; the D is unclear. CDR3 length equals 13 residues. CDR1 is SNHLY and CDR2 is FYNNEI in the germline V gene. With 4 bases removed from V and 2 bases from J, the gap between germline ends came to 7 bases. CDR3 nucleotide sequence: TGTGCCAGCAGTGTCGTTGTCACAGATACGCAGTATTTT. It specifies CASSVVVTDTQYF.

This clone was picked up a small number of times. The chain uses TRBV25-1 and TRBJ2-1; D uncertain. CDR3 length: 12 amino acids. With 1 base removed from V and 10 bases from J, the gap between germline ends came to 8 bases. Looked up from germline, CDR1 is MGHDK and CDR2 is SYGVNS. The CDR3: CASSESLSEQFF. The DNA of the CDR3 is TGTGCCAGCAGTGAATCCCTTAGCGAGCAGTTCTTC. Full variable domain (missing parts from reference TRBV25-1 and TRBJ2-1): EADIYQTPRYLVIGTGKKITLECSQTMGHDKMYWYQQDPGMELHLIHYSYGVNSTEKGDLSSESTVSRIRTEHFPLTLESARPSHTSQYLCASSESLSEQFFGPGTRLTVL.

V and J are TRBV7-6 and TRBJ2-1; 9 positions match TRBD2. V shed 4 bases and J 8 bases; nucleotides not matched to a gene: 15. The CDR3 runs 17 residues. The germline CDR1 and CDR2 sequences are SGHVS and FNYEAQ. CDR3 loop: CASSSPSGTSFFDEQFF. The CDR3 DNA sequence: TGTGCCAGCAGCTCTCCGTCTGGGACTAGCTTCTTCGATGAGCAGTTCTTC.

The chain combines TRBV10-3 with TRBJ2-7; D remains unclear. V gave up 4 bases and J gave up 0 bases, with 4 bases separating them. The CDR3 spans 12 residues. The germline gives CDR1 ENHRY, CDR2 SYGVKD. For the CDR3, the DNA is TGTGCCATCAGTGGAAACTCCTACGAGCAGTACTTC. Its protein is CAISGNSYEQYF.

CDR3 DNA sequence: TGCGCCAGCGGGGGGGTAGGGGGAATAGCCTACGAGCAGTACTTC. Translating gives CASGGVGGIAYEQYF. The chain is built from TRBV10-1 and TRBJ2-7; TRBD2 might be the D (7 bases). The CDR3 totals 15 residues. V was cut by 8 bases and J by 2 bases, with 19 bases left in between. The germline V gene encodes CDR1 WNHNN and CDR2 SYGVQD (reference sequence).